This TCR beta chain is from a study of identical twins. One entry per CDR3 protein results from TCRdb running MiXCR on the 5' RACE reads. The data show fewer than 650,000 distinct CDR3 sequences, under 8.5% seen once. This clonotype was seen many times. Germline-derived CDR1 and CDR2 are SQVTM and ANQGSEA. Trimming took 2 bases from V and 2 from J, leaving 7 bases between them. The CDR3 has 13 amino acids. These data were also filed under a second study, of yellow fever vaccine responses in identical twins.

This receptor was identified in a woman aged 18-29 years in good health. Sample: PBMCs. The chain couples TRBV29-1 to TRBJ2-1; D gene ambiguous. The chain's CDR3 is CSVETLAYNEQFF. The CDR3 nucleotides read TGCAGCGTTGAAACTTTAGCCTACAATGAGCAGTTCTTC.